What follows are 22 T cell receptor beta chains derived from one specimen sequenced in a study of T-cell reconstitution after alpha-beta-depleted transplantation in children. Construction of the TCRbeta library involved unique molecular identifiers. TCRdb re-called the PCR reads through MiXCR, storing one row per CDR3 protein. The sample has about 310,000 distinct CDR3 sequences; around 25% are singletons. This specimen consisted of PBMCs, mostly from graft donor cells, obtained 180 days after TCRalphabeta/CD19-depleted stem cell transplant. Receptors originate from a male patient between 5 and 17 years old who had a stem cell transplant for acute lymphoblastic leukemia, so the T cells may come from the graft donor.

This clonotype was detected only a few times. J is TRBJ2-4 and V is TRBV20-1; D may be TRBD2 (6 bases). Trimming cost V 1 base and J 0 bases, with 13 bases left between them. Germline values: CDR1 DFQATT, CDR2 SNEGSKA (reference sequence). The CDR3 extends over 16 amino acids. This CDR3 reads CSARAGSGVAKNIQYF. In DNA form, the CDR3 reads TGCAGTGCTAGAGCGGGTAGCGGAGTAGCCAAAAACATTCAGTACTTC.

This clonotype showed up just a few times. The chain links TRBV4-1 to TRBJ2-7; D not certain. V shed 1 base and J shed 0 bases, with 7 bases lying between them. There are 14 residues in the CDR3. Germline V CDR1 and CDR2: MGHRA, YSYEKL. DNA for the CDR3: TGCGCCAGCAGCCAAGTGGGCTTCTCCTACGAGCAGTACTTC. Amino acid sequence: CASSQVGFSYEQYF.

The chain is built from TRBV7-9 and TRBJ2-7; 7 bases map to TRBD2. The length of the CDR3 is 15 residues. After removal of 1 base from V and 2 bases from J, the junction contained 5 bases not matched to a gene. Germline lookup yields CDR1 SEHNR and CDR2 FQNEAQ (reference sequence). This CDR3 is CASSLGRESPYEQYF. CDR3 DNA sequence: TGTGCCAGCAGCTTAGGGCGGGAGTCTCCCTACGAGCAGTACTTC.

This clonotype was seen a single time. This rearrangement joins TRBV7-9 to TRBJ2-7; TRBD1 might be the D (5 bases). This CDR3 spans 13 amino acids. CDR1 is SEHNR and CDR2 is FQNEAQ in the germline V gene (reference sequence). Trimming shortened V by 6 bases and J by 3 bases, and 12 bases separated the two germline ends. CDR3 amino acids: CASRKRGSYEQYF. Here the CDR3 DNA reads TGTGCCAGCAGAAAAAGGGGCAGCTACGAGCAGTACTTC. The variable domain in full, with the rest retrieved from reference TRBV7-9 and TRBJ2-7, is DTGVSQNPRHKITKRGQNVTFRCDPISEHNRLYWYRQTLGQGPEFLTYFQNEAQLEKSRLLSDRFSAERPKGSFSTLEIQRTEQGDSAMYLCASRKRGSYEQYFGPGTRLTVT.

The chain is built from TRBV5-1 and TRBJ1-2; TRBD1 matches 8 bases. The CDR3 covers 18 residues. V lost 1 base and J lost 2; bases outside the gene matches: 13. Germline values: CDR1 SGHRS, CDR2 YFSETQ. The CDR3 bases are TGCGCCAGCAGCTTGTGGGGACAGGCAACCTTAAGAAACTATGGCTACACCTTC. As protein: CASSLWGQATLRNYGYTF.

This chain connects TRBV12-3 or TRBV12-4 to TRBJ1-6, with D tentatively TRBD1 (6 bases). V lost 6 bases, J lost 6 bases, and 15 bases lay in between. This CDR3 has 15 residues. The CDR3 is CASSALRGPNSPLHF. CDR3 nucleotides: TGTGCCAGCAGCGCCCTCAGGGGTCCTAATTCACCCCTCCACTTT.

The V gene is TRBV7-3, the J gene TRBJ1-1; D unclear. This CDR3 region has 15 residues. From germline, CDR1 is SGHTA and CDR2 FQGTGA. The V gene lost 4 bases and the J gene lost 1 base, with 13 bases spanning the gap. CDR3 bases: TGTGCCAGCAGCTCTTTTCCGGGGAAGAACACTGAAGCTTTCTTT. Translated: CASSSFPGKNTEAFF.

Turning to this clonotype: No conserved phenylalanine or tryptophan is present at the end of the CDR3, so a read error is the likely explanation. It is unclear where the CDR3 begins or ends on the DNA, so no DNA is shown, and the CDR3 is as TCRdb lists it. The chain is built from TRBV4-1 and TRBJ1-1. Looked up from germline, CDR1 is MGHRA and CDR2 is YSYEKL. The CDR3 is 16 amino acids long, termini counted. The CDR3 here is CASSPLWDSPNTEALY.

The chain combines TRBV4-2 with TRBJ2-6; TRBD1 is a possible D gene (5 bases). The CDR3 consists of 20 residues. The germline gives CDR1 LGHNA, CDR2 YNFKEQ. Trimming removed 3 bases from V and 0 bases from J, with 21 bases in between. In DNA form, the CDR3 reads TGTGCCAGCAGCCATTACCAGGGCGGCTTAAGCCTCTCTGGGGCCAACGTCCTGACTTTC. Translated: CASSHYQGGLSLSGANVLTF.

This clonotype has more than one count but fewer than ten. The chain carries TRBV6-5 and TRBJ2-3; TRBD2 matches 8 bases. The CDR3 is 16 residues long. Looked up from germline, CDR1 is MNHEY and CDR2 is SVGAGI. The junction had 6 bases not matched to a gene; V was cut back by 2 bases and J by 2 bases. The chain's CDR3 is CASSYESGSHTDTQYF. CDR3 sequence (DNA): TGTGCCAGCAGTTACGAAAGCGGGAGTCACACAGATACGCAGTATTTT.

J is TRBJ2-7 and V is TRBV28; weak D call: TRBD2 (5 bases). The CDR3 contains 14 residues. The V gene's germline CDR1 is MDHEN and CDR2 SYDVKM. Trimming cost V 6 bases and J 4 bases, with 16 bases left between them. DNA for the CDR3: TGTGCCAGCAGCCCCCTGAGCGGAGCATACGAGCAGTACTTC. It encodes CASSPLSGAYEQYF.

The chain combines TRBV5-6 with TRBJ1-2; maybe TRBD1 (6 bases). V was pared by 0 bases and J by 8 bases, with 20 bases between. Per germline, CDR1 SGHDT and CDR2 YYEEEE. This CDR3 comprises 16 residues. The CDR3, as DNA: TGTGCCAGCAGCTTGGCCGGGACACCCCGGTTAGGAGGCTACACCTTC. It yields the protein CASSLAGTPRLGGYTF.

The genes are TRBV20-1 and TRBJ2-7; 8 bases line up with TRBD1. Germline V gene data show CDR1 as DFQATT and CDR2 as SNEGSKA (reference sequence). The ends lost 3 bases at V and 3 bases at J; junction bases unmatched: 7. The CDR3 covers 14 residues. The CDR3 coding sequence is TGCAGTGCTAGCTCCTTACAGGGGGGCTACGAGCAGTACTTC. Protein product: CSASSLQGGYEQYF.

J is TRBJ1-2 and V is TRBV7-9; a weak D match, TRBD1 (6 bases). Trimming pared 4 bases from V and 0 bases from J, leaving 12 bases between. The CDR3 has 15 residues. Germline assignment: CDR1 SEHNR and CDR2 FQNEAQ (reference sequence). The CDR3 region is CASSYWTASNYGYTF. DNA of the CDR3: TGTGCCAGCAGCTACTGGACAGCTTCTAACTATGGCTACACCTTC.

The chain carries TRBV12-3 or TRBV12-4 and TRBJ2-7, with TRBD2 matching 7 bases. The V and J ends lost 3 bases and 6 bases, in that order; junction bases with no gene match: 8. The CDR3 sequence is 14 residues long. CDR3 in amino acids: CASSFDSSGGEQYF. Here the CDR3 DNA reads TGTGCCAGCAGTTTCGACTCGTCGGGGGGCGAGCAGTACTTC.

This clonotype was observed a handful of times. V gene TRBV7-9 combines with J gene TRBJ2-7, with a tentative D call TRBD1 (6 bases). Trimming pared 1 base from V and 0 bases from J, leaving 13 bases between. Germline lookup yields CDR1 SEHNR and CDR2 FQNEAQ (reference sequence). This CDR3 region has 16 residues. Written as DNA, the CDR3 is TGTGCCAGCAGCTTAGGCCCGACAGGTAGCTCCTACGAGCAGTACTTC. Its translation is CASSLGPTGSSYEQYF.

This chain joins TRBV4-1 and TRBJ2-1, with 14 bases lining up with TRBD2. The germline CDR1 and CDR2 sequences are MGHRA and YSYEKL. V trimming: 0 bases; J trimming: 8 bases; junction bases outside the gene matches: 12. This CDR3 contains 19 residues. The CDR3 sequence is CASSQEMHEGLAGVYEQFF. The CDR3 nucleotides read TGCGCCAGCAGCCAAGAGATGCACGAGGGACTAGCGGGAGTCTATGAGCAGTTCTTC.

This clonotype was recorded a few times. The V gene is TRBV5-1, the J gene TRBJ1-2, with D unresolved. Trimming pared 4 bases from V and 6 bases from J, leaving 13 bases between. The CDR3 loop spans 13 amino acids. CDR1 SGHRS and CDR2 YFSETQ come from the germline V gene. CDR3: CASSLTQGNGYTF. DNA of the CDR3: TGCGCCAGCAGCCTGACGCAAGGGAATGGCTACACCTTC.

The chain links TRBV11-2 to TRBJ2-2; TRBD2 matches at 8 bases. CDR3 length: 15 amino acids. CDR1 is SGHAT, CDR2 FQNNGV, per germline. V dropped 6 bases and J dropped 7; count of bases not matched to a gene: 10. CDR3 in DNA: TGTGCCAGCAGACGTGCGGGACTAGTCGTCGGGGAGCTGTTTTTT. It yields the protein CASRRAGLVVGELFF.

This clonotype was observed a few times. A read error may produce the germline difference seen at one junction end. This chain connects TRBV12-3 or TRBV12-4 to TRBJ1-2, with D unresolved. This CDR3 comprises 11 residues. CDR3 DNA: TGTGCCAGCAGTCCTAACCATGGCTACACCTTC. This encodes CASSPNHGYTF.

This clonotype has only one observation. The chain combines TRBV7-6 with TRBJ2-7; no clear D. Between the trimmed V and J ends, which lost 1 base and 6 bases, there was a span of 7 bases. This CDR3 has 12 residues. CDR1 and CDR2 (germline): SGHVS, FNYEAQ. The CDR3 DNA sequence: TGTGCCAGCAGCTTAGTGGGGATCGAGCAGTACTTC. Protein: CASSLVGIEQYF.

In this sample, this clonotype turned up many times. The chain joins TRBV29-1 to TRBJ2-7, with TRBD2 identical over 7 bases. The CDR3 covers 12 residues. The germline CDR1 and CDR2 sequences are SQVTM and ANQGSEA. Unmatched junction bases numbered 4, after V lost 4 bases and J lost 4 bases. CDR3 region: CSVVRGGYEQYF. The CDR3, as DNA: TGCAGCGTTGTACGGGGAGGGTACGAGCAGTACTTC.